These 21 T cell receptor beta chains came from one sample sequenced in a study of blood T cell repertoires in COVID-19. Generated by immunoSEQ multiplex PCR, the TCRdb table keeps only in-frame clones and is missing some. Among 100,000 or so clones listed, around 90% were seen once. Sequencing input: peripheral blood. Receptors were obtained from a man in his fifties or sixties with acute or convalescent COVID-19.

V is TRBV7-2 and J is TRBJ2-1; possibly TRBD2 for D (7 bases). V lost 8 bases, J lost 3 bases, and 23 bases lay in between. The germline gives CDR1 SGHTA, CDR2 FQGNSA. The CDR3 loop spans 17 amino acids. The CDR3 nucleotides are TGTGCCAGCCTGAGAGGGGGAGGGGGGCGAGTCTACAATGAGCAGTTCTTC. Translated: CASLRGGGGRVYNEQFF.

The chain couples TRBV4-2 to TRBJ1-4; TRBD1 matches 10 bases. This CDR3 is 16 amino acids long. Germline trimming cut 4 bases from V and 8 bases from J; bases unmatched to any gene: 10. Per the germline V gene, CDR1 is LGHNA and CDR2 is YNFKEQ. The chain's CDR3 is CASSPKGTGVGEKLFF. CDR3 coding DNA: TGTGCCAGCAGCCCCAAAGGGACAGGGGTCGGGGAAAAACTGTTTTTT.

In this sample, this clone turned up once. The chain recombines TRBV9 with TRBJ1-1; D is unclear. Germline-derived CDR1 and CDR2 are SGDLS and YYNGEE. The CDR3 sequence is 14 residues long. Trimming left V 3 bases short and J 8 bases short, with 17 bases between. The CDR3: CASSANLWAEEAFF. DNA for the CDR3: TGTGCCAGCAGCGCAAACCTATGGGCAGAGGAAGCTTTCTTT.

The V call is TRBV27, the J call TRBJ1-3; no clear D gene. Trimming cost V 2 bases and J 0 bases, with 14 bases left between them. The germline V gene encodes CDR1 MNHEY and CDR2 SMNVEV (reference sequence). The CDR3 has 17 residues. The CDR3 DNA follows: TGTGCCAGCAGTTTACGCCGGGTCCCGAGCTCTGGAAACACCATATATTTT. Amino acid sequence: CASSLRRVPSSGNTIYF.

This clone has only one observation. V gene TRBV10-2 combines with J gene TRBJ1-5; 7 bases fit TRBD1. Germline loops: CDR1 WSHSY, CDR2 SAAADI. CDR3 length: 14 residues. V shed 0 bases, J shed 5 bases, and the junction held 1 base outside the gene matches. The CDR3 loop is CASSESDRDQPQHF. DNA of the CDR3: TGCGCCAGCAGTGAGTCAGACAGGGATCAGCCCCAGCATTTT.

The chain employs TRBV12-3 or TRBV12-4 and TRBJ1-1; D is undetermined. Trimming took off 5 bases at V and 7 bases at J, with 14 bases between the two ends. The CDR3 covers 13 residues. CDR3 in DNA: TGTGCCAGCAGTGACGGGATGGTGGGTGAAGCTTTCTTT. It codes for CASSDGMVGEAFF.

This chain joins TRBV19 and TRBJ1-4; TRBD1 matches 8 bases. The CDR3 spans 15 residues. Per germline, CDR1 LNHDA and CDR2 SQIVND (reference sequence). V shed 3 bases, J shed 7 bases, and the junction held 7 bases outside the gene matches. The CDR3 DNA follows: TGTGCCAGTAGTATCGGCAGGGGGCGCGGTGAAAAACTGTTTTTT. Its protein is CASSIGRGRGEKLFF. Full variable domain (missing parts from reference TRBV19 and TRBJ1-4): DGGITQSPKYLFRKEGQNVTLSCEQNLNHDAMYWYRQDPGQGLRLIYYSQIVNDFQKGDIAEGYSVSREKKESFPLTVTSAQKNPTAFYLCASSIGRGRGEKLFFGSGTQLSVL.

This clone has a handful of counts. The chain carries TRBV29-1 and TRBJ2-1; TRBD1 is a possible D gene (6 bases). The V gene lost 5 bases and the J gene lost 9 bases, with 20 bases spanning the gap. Germline V gene lookup returns CDR1 SQVTM and CDR2 ANQGSEA. The CDR3 length is 14 residues. CDR3 DNA sequence: TGCAGCGTTATCCCGGACAGCAGACATAGTGAGCAGTTCTTC. Its translation is CSVIPDSRHSEQFF.

This rearrangement joins TRBV5-8 to TRBJ1-5; TRBD1 aligns across 11 bases. The length of the CDR3 is 15 residues. J lost 6 bases, V lost 2 bases, and 4 bases had no gene match. Germline V gene lookup returns CDR1 SGHTS and CDR2 YDEGEE. This CDR3 is CASSLGQGASQPQHF. Written as DNA, the CDR3 is TGTGCCAGCAGCTTAGGACAGGGGGCGAGTCAGCCCCAGCATTTT.

The genes are TRBV28 and TRBJ1-1, with TRBD1 matching over 7 bases. V shed 3 bases, J shed 3 bases, and the junction held 7 bases outside the gene matches. The germline gives CDR1 MDHEN, CDR2 SYDVKM. The CDR3 contains 15 residues. CDR3 bases: TGTGCCAGCAGTTTCCGGACAGGTATTTACACTGAAGCTTTCTTT. This translates into CASSFRTGIYTEAFF.

The V and J genes are TRBV11-2 and TRBJ2-2; maybe TRBD1 (5 bases). The V end lost 8 bases, the J end lost 2 bases, and 12 bases lay between the germline ends. Germline V CDR1 and CDR2: SGHAT, FQNNGV. The CDR3 spans 14 residues. CDR3 nucleotide sequence: TGTGCCAGCTGCCAGGGCATTAACACCGGGGAGCTGTTTTTT. Its protein product is CASCQGINTGELFF.

The genes are TRBV30 and TRBJ2-7, with 8 bases that match TRBD1. The CDR3 is made up of 14 amino acids. Germline CDR1 reads GTSNPN; CDR2 reads SVGIG (reference sequence). V dropped 2 bases and J dropped 5; count of bases not matched to a gene: 8. The CDR3 loop is CAWSLSIQGDEQYF. CDR3 coding DNA: TGTGCCTGGAGTCTTTCGATACAGGGGGACGAGCAGTACTTC.

This rearrangement joins TRBV5-6 to TRBJ2-3, with D hard to call. The germline V gene has CDR1 SGHDT and CDR2 YYEEEE. This CDR3 spans 13 amino acids. Trimming removed 5 bases at V and 0 bases at J, with 7 bases between. In DNA form, the CDR3 reads TGTGCCAGCAGACCTACTAGCACAGATACGCAGTATTTT. Protein sequence: CASRPTSTDTQYF.

This sequence joins TRBV5-4 and TRBJ2-7; no definite D call. CDR1 and CDR2 (germline): SGHNT, YYREEE (reference sequence). The CDR3 is made up of 15 amino acids. Trimming stripped 1 base from V and 2 bases from J, with 13 bases between. The CDR3 DNA follows: TGTGCCAGCAGCTTGCCCGGTGGCGCGGCCTACGAGCAGTACTTC. Translating it yields CASSLPGGAAYEQYF.

The rearrangement uses TRBV6-2 or TRBV6-3 and TRBJ2-1; 8 nucleotides match TRBD2. Germline-derived CDR1 and CDR2 are MNHEY and SVGEGT. Trimming removed 5 bases from V and 0 bases from J; junction bases left unmatched: 6. This CDR3 spans 16 amino acids. This CDR3 reads CASSPRGGFSYNEQFF. The CDR3 DNA reads TGTGCCAGCAGTCCCCGGGGGGGCTTCTCCTACAATGAGCAGTTCTTC.

The chain uses TRBV7-9 and TRBJ2-3; 8 nucleotides align to TRBD2. CDR1 and CDR2 from the germline V gene are SEHNR and FQNEAQ (reference sequence). This CDR3 contains 14 residues. Trimming took 3 bases from V and 9 from J; bases not matched to a gene: 8. The CDR3 region has the DNA TGTGCCAGCAGCTTTAGCGGGGATACTCGGACGCAGTATTTT. Its protein product is CASSFSGDTRTQYF.

The chain joins TRBV6-5 to TRBJ1-4; D is ambiguous. Looked up from germline, CDR1 is MNHEY and CDR2 is SVGAGI. With 2 bases removed from V and 3 bases from J, the gap between germline ends came to 13 bases. The CDR3 has 16 residues. CDR3 amino acids: CASSYTWRRANEKLFF. The CDR3 region has the DNA TGTGCCAGCAGTTACACCTGGAGGAGAGCTAATGAAAAACTGTTTTTT.

This chain uses TRBV6-5 with TRBJ1-1, with D unresolved. The CDR3 has 13 residues. Trimming cost V 5 bases and J 2 bases, with 9 bases left between them. CDR1 and CDR2 from the germline V gene are MNHEY and SVGAGI. The CDR3 nucleotides are TGTGCCAGCAGTATACAGAGTAACACTGAAGCTTTCTTT. Translated: CASSIQSNTEAFF.

The chain carries TRBV2 and TRBJ2-7; 8 nucleotides agree with TRBD1. Germline V gene lookup returns CDR1 SNHLY and CDR2 FYNNEI. V was clipped by 4 bases and J by 6 bases; unmatched bases: 8. This CDR3 region has 14 residues. CDR3 amino acids: CASSADRGFGEQYF. The CDR3 bases are TGTGCCAGCAGTGCCGACAGGGGTTTTGGCGAGCAGTACTTC.

The rearrangement links TRBV9 to TRBJ2-7, with D tentatively TRBD1 (6 bases). The V gene lost 0 bases and the J gene lost 5 bases, with 15 bases spanning the gap. The V gene's germline CDR1 is SGDLS and CDR2 YYNGEE. The CDR3 runs to 15 residues. The CDR3 DNA reads TGTGCCAGCAGCGTAGGTACAGGGTCGGGCCACGAGCAGTACTTC. Amino acid sequence: CASSVGTGSGHEQYF. Full variable domain (outside the CDR3, taken from reference TRBV9 and TRBJ2-7): DSGVTQTPKHLITATGQRVTLRCSPRSGDLSVYWYQQSLDQGLQFLIQYYNGEERAKGNILERFSAQQFPDLHSELNLSSLELGDSALYFCASSVGTGSGHEQYFGPGTRLTVT.

This clone turned up a few times. For the CDR3, the DNA is TGTGCCAGCAGTGAAGGGATCGGACAGGGTAATCAGCCCCAGCATTTT. As protein: CASSEGIGQGNQPQHF. J is TRBJ1-5 and V is TRBV2, with 8 positions matching TRBD1. Germline lookup yields CDR1 SNHLY and CDR2 FYNNEI. The CDR3 contains 16 residues. Germline trimming cut 1 base from V and 4 bases from J; bases unmatched to any gene: 6.